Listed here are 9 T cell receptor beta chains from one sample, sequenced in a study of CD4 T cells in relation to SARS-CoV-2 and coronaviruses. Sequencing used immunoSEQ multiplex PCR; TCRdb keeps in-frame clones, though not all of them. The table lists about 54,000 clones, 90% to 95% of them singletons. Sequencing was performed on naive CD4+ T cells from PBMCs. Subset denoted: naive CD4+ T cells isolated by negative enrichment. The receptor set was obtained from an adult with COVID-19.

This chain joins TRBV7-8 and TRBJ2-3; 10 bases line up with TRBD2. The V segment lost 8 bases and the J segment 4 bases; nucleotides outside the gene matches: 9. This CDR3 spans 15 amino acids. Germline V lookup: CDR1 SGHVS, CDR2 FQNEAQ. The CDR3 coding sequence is TGTGCCAGCGGCTCCGGGCTAGCGGGAGCAGATACGCAGTATTTT. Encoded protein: CASGSGLAGADTQYF.

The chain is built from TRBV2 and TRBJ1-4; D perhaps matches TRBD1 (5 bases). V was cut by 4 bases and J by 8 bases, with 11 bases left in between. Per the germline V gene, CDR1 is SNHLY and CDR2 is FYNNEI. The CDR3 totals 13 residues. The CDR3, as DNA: TGTGCCAGCAGTGTTGGCGGGGGGGAAAAACTGTTTTTT. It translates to CASSVGGGEKLFF.

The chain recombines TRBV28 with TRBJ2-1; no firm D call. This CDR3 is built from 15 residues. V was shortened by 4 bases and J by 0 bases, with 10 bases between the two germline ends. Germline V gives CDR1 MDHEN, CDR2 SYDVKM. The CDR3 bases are TGTGCCAGCAGTTCCCCGCGAAGCTCCTACAATGAGCAGTTCTTC. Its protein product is CASSSPRSSYNEQFF.

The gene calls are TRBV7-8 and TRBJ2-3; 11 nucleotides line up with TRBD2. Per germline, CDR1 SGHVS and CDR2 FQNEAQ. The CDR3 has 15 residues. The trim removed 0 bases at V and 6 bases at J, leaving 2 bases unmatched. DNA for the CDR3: TGTGCCAGCAGCTTAGCACTAGCGGGAGTCGATACGCAGTATTTT. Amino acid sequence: CASSLALAGVDTQYF. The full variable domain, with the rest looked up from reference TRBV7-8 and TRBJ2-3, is GAGVSQSPRYKVAKRGQDVALRCDPISGHVSLFWYQQALGQGPEFLTYFQNEAQLDKSGLPSDRFFAERPEGSVSTLKIQRTQQEDSAVYLCASSLALAGVDTQYFGPGTRLTVL.

The CDR3: CASSKTGAAKYYGYTF. CDR3 nucleotide sequence: TGTGCCAGCAGCAAGACCGGGGCCGCAAAATACTATGGCTACACCTTC. V usage is TRBV27 and J usage is TRBJ1-2; D is possibly TRBD1 (5 bases). Germline assignment: CDR1 MNHEY and CDR2 SMNVEV (reference sequence). V was cut by 6 bases and J by 3 bases, with 20 bases left in between. The CDR3 extends over 16 amino acids.

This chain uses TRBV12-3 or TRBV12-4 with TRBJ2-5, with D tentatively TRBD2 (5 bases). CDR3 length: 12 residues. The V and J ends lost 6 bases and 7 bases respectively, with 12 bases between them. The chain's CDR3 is CASSPTRGTQYF. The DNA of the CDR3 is TGTGCCAGCAGCCCCACTCGGGGGACCCAGTACTTC.

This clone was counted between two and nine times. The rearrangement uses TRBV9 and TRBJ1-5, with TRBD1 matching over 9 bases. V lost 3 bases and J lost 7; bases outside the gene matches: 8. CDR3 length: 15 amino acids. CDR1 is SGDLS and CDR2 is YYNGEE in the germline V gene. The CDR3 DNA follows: TGTGCCAGCAGCGAGGGGACAGGGCAATGGCAGCCCCAGCATTTT. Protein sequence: CASSEGTGQWQPQHF.

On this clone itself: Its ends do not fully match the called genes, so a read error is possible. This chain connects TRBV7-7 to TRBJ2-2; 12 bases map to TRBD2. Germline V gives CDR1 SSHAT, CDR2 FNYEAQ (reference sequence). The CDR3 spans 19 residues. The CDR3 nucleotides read TGTGCTAGCAGCGGACGAATGGGGACTAGCGGGTCGAACACCGGGGAGCTGTTTTTT. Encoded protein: CASSGRMGTSGSNTGELFF.

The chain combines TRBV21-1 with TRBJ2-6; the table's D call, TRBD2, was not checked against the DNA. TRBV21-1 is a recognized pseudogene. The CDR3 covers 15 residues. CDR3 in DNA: TGTGCCAGCAGCATTGGACTCTCTGGGGCCAACGTCCTGACTTTC. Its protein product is CASSIGLSGANVLTF.